The sequence of this T cell receptor beta chain was determined in a study of blood T cell repertoires in COVID-19. In the study overall: Sites across the United States, Italy and Spain contributed samples from acute and convalescent COVID-19. PBMCs, B-cell-depleted T cells, or T cells provided the cDNA or gDNA that made up the material.

This CDR3 has 14 residues. CDR1 and CDR2 (germline): KGHDR, SFDVKD. Trimming removed 5 bases from V and 5 bases from J, with 11 bases in between. Original data processing: How many nucleated cells were present was estimated from reference gene primer amplification. Method: immunoSEQ multiplex PCR; TCRdb's copy keeps in-frame clones and lacks some. That table gives V, J and clone size, and the DNA gave D and trimming. The data contain about 670,000 clones, 85% to 90% of them singletons. This sequence was found in a woman aged 18-29 years with acute or convalescent COVID-19. Input material: peripheral blood. V usage is TRBV24-1 and J usage is TRBJ2-2; D uncertain. CDR3 region: CATSGGVTTGELFF. In DNA form, the CDR3 reads TGTGCCACCAGTGGAGGAGTGACTACCGGGGAGCTGTTTTTT.